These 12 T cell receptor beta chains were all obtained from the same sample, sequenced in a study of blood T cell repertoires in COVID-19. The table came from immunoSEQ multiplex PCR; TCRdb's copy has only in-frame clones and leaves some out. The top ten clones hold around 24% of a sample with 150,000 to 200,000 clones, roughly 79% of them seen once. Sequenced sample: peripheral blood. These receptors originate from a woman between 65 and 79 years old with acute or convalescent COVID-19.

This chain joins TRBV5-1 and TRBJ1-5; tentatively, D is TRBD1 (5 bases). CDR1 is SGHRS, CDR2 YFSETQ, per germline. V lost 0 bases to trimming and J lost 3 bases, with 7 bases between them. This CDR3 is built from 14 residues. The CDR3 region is CASSLEGNNQPQHF. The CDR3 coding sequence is TGCGCCAGCAGCTTGGAGGGGAACAATCAGCCCCAGCATTTT.

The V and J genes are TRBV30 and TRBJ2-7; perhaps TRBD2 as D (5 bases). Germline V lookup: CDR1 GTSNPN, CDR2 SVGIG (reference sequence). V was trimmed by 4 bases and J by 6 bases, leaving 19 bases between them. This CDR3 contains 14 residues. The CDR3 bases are TGTGCCTGGACCGGTCTCGGGAAATACTCCGAGCAGTACTTC. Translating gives CAWTGLGKYSEQYF.

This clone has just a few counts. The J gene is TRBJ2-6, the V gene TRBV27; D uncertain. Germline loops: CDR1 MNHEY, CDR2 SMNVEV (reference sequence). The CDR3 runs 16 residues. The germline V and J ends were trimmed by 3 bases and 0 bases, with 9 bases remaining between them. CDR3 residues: CASSFILSSGANVLTF. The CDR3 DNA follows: TGTGCCAGCAGTTTTATTCTGAGCTCTGGGGCCAACGTCCTGACTTTC. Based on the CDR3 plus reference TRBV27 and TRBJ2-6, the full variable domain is EAQVTQNPRYLITVTGKKLTVTCSQNMNHEYMSWYRQDPGLGLRQIYYSMNVEVTDKGDVPEGYKVSRKEKRNFPLILESPSPNQTSLYFCASSFILSSGANVLTFGAGSRLTVL.

For the CDR3, the DNA is TGTGCCAGCAGACCCCCGGGACAGGGCTATAATTCACCCCTCCACTTT. The encoded protein is CASRPPGQGYNSPLHF. V is TRBV6-6 and J is TRBJ1-6; 9 bases align to TRBD1. The CDR3 is 16 amino acids. Germline trimming cut 6 bases from V and 3 bases from J; bases unmatched to any gene: 6. The germline gives CDR1 MNHNY, CDR2 SVGAGI (reference sequence).

The CDR3 DNA follows: TGTGCCAGCAGTGCCATGGCAGGGGGCGGCTACACCTTC. Residues: CASSAMAGGGYTF. The V call is TRBV2, the J call TRBJ1-2; 8 bases map to TRBD1. There are 13 residues in the CDR3. V lost 4 bases and J lost 8; bases outside the gene matches: 6. Germline-derived CDR1 and CDR2 are SNHLY and FYNNEI. The variable domain in full, with the rest retrieved from reference TRBV2 and TRBJ1-2, is EPEVTQTPSHQVTQMGQEVILRCVPISNHLYFYWYRQILGQKVEFLVSFYNNEISEKSEIFDDQFSVERPDGSNFTLKIRSTKLEDSAMYFCASSAMAGGGYTFGSGTRLTVV.

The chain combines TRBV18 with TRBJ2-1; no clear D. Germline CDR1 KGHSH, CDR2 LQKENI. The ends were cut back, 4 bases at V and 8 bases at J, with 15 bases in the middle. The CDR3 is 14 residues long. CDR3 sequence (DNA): TGTGCCAGCTCACGGAGCCAGTCCCCAGATGAGCAGTTCTTC. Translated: CASSRSQSPDEQFF.

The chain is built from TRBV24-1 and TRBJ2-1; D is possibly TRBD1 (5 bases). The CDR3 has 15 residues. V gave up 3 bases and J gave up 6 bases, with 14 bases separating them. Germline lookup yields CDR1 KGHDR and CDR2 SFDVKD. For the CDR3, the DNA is TGTGCCACCAGTGATATGCAGGGTGGCCTCAATGAGCAGTTCTTC. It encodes CATSDMQGGLNEQFF.

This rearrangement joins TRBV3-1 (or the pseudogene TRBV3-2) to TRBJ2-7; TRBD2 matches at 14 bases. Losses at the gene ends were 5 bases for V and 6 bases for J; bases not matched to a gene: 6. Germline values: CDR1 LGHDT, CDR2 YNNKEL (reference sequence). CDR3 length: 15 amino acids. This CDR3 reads CASSGTSGRSSEQYF. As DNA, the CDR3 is TGTGCCAGCAGCGGGACTAGCGGGAGAAGCAGCGAGCAGTACTTC.

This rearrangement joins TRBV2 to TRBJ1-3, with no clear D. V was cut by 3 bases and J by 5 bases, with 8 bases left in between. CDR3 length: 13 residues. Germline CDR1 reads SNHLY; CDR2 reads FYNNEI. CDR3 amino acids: CASSEHSRNTIYF. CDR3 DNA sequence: TGTGCCAGCAGTGAGCACTCACGAAACACCATATATTTT.

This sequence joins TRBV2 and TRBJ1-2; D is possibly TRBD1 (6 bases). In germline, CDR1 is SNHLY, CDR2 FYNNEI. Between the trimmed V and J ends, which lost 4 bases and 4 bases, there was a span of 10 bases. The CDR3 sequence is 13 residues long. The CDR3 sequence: CASSARGAYGYTF. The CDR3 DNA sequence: TGTGCCAGCAGTGCTCGGGGGGCCTATGGCTACACCTTC.

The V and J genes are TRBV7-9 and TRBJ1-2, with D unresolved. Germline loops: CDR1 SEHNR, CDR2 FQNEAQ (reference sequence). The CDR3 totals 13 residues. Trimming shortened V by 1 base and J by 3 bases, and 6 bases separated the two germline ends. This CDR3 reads CASSLDRYYGYTF. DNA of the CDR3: TGTGCCAGCAGCTTAGACAGATACTATGGCTACACCTTC.

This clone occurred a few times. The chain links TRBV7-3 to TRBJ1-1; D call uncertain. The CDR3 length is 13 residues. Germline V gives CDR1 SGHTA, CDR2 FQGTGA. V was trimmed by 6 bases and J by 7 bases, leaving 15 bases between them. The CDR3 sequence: CASSLQPTNEAFF. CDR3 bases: TGTGCCAGCAGTCTGCAACCGACTAATGAAGCTTTCTTT.